Listed below are T cell receptor beta chains from one sample, sequenced in a study of graft-versus-host responses after intestinal transplantation. Generated by immunoSEQ multiplex PCR, the TCRdb table keeps only in-frame clones and is missing some. This sample yields some 2,300 clones, of which approximately 92% are seen a single time; about 1.5% belongs to the top ten. Sequenced here: PBMCs, sampled around 20 days after intestinal transplant. Receptors originate from a human patient who received an intestinal transplant, so some T cells may come from the graft donor. Each CDR3 is given with its conserved first and last residue. The D gene is left open where the match is weak. Size values are once, few and many counts, or a class for expanded clones, and some rows have none.

V	size	D	J	CDR3	DNA
TRBV7-9	-	-	TRBJ1-1	CASSSLAGIGNTEAFF	TGTGCCAGCAGCTCCTTGGCGGGAATTGGGAACACTGAAGCTTTCTTT
TRBV25-1	-	-	TRBJ2-3	CASSVGLTFFTDTQYF	TGTGCCAGCAGTGTAGGACTTACTTTCTTTACAGATACGCAGTATTTT
TRBV19	-	TRBD1	TRBJ2-7	CASSAGTGASYEQYF	TGTGCCAGTAGTGCTGGGACAGGGGCCTCCTACGAGCAGTACTTC
TRBV21-1	-	-	TRBJ1-1	CASSKAERDRGEKLLRAFF	TGTGCCAGCAGCAAAGCGGAGAGGGACAGGGGGGAAAAGTTACTAAGAGCTTTCTTT
TRBV10-3	-	-	TRBJ2-7	CAISGGVMGSYEQYF	TGTGCCATCAGTGGGGGGGTAATGGGCTCCTACGAGCAGTACTTC
TRBV7-9	-	TRBD2	TRBJ2-2	CASSEEREGGTGELFF	TGTGCCAGCAGCGAAGAGCGGGAGGGTGGCACCGGGGAGCTGTTTTTT
TRBV4-2	-	TRBD2	TRBJ2-4	CASSQDRTSRGYSNIQYF	TGTGCCAGCAGCCAAGATAGGACTAGCCGTGGGTACTCAAACATTCAGTACTTC
TRBV5-1	-	-	TRBJ2-1	CASSSVFRNEQFF	TGCGCCAGCAGCTCAGTTTTCCGCAATGAGCAGTTCTTC
TRBV15	once	-	TRBJ2-3	CATSREVRPLSDTQYF	TGTGCCACCAGCAGAGAGGTCAGACCACTATCAGATACGCAGTATTTT
TRBV6-6	-	-	TRBJ2-2	CASSTGKDTGELFF	TGTGCCAGCAGCACAGGAAAGGACACCGGGGAGCTGTTTTTT
TRBV13	-	TRBD1	TRBJ2-5	CASRPWTGFRETQYF	TGTGCCAGCAGACCGTGGACAGGGTTTCGGGAGACCCAGTACTTC
TRBV7-6	-	-	TRBJ2-2	CASSHLGLGDGELFF	TGTGCCAGCAGCCATTTGGGCCTCGGGGACGGGGAGCTGTTTTTT
TRBV6-6	-	-	TRBJ2-1	CASSSLTSKPYNEQFF	TGTGCCAGCAGTTCCCTGACTAGTAAGCCCTACAATGAGCAGTTCTTC
TRBV7-9	-	-	TRBJ1-5	CASSLGQGGNSNQPQHF	TGTGCCAGCAGCTTAGGGCAGGGCGGGAATAGCAATCAGCCCCAGCATTTT
TRBV15	-	TRBD1	TRBJ1-2	CATSRDPTGATNYGYTF	TGTGCCACCAGCAGAGATCCAACAGGGGCGACTAACTATGGCTACACCTTC
TRBV28	few	-	TRBJ1-6	CASSLPPPDLPLHF	TGTGCCAGCAGTTTACCACCTCCGGACTTGCCCCTCCACTTT
TRBV4-2	-	TRBD2	TRBJ2-7	CASSQDTSGAYEQYF	TGTGCCAGCAGCCAGGATACTAGCGGCGCCTACGAGCAGTACTTC
TRBV5-6	few	TRBD1	TRBJ2-7	CASSTLPGQNYEQYF	TGTGCCAGCAGCACCCTACCGGGACAGAACTACGAGCAGTACTTC
TRBV28	-	TRBD1	TRBJ2-3	CASSPGQGRTDTQYF	TGTGCCAGCAGCCCTGGACAGGGCCGCACAGATACGCAGTATTTT
TRBV4-3	-	TRBD2	TRBJ2-1	CASSQVLPGRGGSYNEQFF	TGCGCCAGCAGCCAAGTTTTGCCGGGGCGGGGGGGGTCCTACAATGAGCAGTTCTTC
TRBV2	once	-	TRBJ2-1	CASSDAGYEQFF	TGTGCCAGCAGTGACGCAGGTTATGAGCAGTTCTTC
TRBV2	-	-	TRBJ1-4	CASREGWTTNEKLFF	TGTGCCAGCAGGGAGGGGTGGACAACTAATGAAAAACTGTTTTTT
TRBV7-2	-	TRBD1	TRBJ1-2	CASSLKAGGTGYTF	TGTGCCAGCAGCTTAAAAGCAGGGGGCACAGGCTACACCTTC
TRBV5-4	-	-	TRBJ1-3	CASSLDRPTIQCSGNTIYF	TGTGCCAGCAGCTTGGATCGGCCGACAATTCAATGTTCTGGAAACACCATATATTTT
TRBV4-1	-	-	TRBJ2-2	CASSYIVGANTGELFF	TGCGCCAGCAGCTATATCGTGGGAGCGAACACCGGGGAGCTGTTTTTT
TRBV14	-	TRBD2	TRBJ2-1	CASSHLLVAGGSYNEQFF	TGTGCCAGCAGCCACCTGTTGGTAGCGGGGGGTTCCTACAATGAGCAGTTCTTC
TRBV10-3	-	TRBD2	TRBJ2-3	CAISESPSGGARDTQYF	TGTGCCATCAGTGAGTCTCCTAGCGGGGGGGCTCGGGATACGCAGTATTTT
TRBV27	-	-	TRBJ1-6	CASSLIRANSPLHF	TGTGCCAGCAGTTTAATCAGGGCGAATTCACCCCTCCACTTT
TRBV28	-	-	TRBJ2-4	CASSFDRQPLAKNIQYF	TGTGCCAGCAGTTTTGACCGACAGCCACTAGCCAAAAACATTCAGTACTTC
TRBV27	-	-	TRBJ1-2	CASSLSDSPNYGYTF	TGTGCCAGCAGTTTATCTGACAGCCCTAACTATGGCTACACCTTC
TRBV29-1	-	TRBD1	TRBJ2-5	CSAEDRAQETQYF	TGCAGCGCAGAGGACAGGGCCCAAGAGACCCAGTACTTC
TRBV29-1	-	-	TRBJ1-1	CSVGNSGTEAFF	TGCAGCGTTGGAAATTCGGGAACTGAAGCTTTCTTT
TRBV11-2	-	-	TRBJ2-1	CASSLDPDRYNEQFF	TGTGCCAGCAGCTTAGACCCTGACAGGTACAATGAGCAGTTCTTC